The 27 T cell receptor beta chains listed next were all sequenced from one sample in a study of blood T cells in healthy people across ages. The use of a sample-barcoded 5' primer and a J-beta primer mix characterized a second PCR of roughly 7 to 11 cycles. TCRdb re-called the 5' RACE reads through MiXCR, storing one row per CDR3 protein. This table has 760,000 or so distinct CDR3 sequences, roughly 25% appearing once. The same data also went into a second study, on T cells of mothers and their children.

The sample consisted of blood. These receptors were collected from a boy aged 10-17 years in good health.

The table lists this clonotype with a few counts. This rearrangement joins TRBV29-1 to TRBJ1-4; perhaps TRBD1 as D (5 bases). CDR3 length: 15 residues. Germline CDR1 is SQVTM and CDR2 is ANQGSEA. V was shortened by 4 bases and J by 1 base, with 13 bases between the two germline ends. The CDR3 sequence: CSVAGLMGTNEKLFF. CDR3 in DNA: TGCAGCGTTGCAGGGCTGATGGGAACTAATGAAAAACTGTTTTTT.

V usage is TRBV6-6 and J usage is TRBJ2-5; D not resolved. The germline V gene encodes CDR1 MNHNY and CDR2 SVGAGI (reference sequence). The length of the CDR3 is 11 residues. V lost 5 bases and J 7 bases, leaving 8 bases between the germline ends. CDR3 region: CASSPKGTQYF. The CDR3 DNA is TGTGCCAGCAGTCCCAAGGGGACCCAGTACTTC.

This clonotype was seen only a few times. The chain is built from TRBV10-3 and TRBJ2-7; possible D gene TRBD2, 5 bases. With 3 bases removed from V and 2 bases from J, the gap between germline ends came to 14 bases. The CDR3 has 15 amino acids. Germline CDR1 is ENHRY and CDR2 is SYGVKD. CDR3 sequence reads: CAISDTQGGPYEQYF. CDR3 coding DNA: TGTGCCATCAGTGATACCCAAGGAGGACCCTACGAGCAGTACTTC.

This chain connects TRBV27 to TRBJ2-6; D gene uncertain. Trimming cost V 4 bases and J 0 bases, with 10 bases left between them. This CDR3 is built from 16 residues. The germline CDR1 and CDR2 sequences are MNHEY and SMNVEV (reference sequence). The CDR3, as DNA: TGTGCCAGCAGTTCCGCCTTAATCTCTGGGGCCAACGTCCTGACTTTC. Translated, it gives CASSSALISGANVLTF. Full variable domain (remainder filled in from reference TRBV27 and TRBJ2-6): EAQVTQNPRYLITVTGKKLTVTCSQNMNHEYMSWYRQDPGLGLRQIYYSMNVEVTDKGDVPEGYKVSRKEKRNFPLILESPSPNQTSLYFCASSSALISGANVLTFGAGSRLTVL.

This chain joins TRBV12-3 or TRBV12-4 and TRBJ1-2, with unresolved D. This CDR3 is built from 14 residues. V gave up 5 bases and J gave up 6 bases, with 16 bases separating them. CDR3 DNA sequence: TGTGCCAGCAGTCCGGACTCTTTAAGCAATGGCTACACCTTC. Amino acid sequence: CASSPDSLSNGYTF.

The chain employs TRBV21-1 and TRBJ2-5. TRBV21-1 is a pseudogene locus. The CDR3 is made up of 14 amino acids. In DNA, the CDR3 is TGTGCCAGCAGCAAAGCATGGGGAACAGTTACCCAGTACTTC. Encoded protein: CASSKAWGTVTQYF.

This clonotype was seen a handful of times. The V gene is TRBV6-5, the J gene TRBJ2-3; either TRBD1 or TRBD2 may supply D (5 bases each). Deletions cut 0 bases from V and 5 bases from J, with 15 bases between. Per germline, CDR1 MNHEY and CDR2 SVGAGI. The CDR3 has 16 amino acids. CDR3 residues: CASSYSGPLPGDTQYF. The CDR3 DNA sequence: TGTGCCAGCAGTTACTCGGGACCCCTTCCTGGAGATACGCAGTATTTT.

The chain joins TRBV6-4 to TRBJ1-2; no definite D call. Trimming removed 2 bases at V and 6 bases at J, with 16 bases between. CDR3 length equals 15 residues. CDR1 and CDR2 (germline): MRHNA, SNTAGT. The CDR3 sequence is CASSDVPRSANGYTF. The CDR3 nucleotides are TGTGCCAGCAGTGACGTCCCAAGATCAGCAAATGGCTACACCTTC.

Worth noting for this clonotype: At one boundary the junction diverges from the germline segment, which might be a read error. The chain links TRBV6-6 to TRBJ2-7, with 12 positions matching TRBD2. Germline V CDR1 and CDR2: MNHNY, SVGAGI (reference sequence). The CDR3 is 14 amino acids. CDR3 coding DNA: TGTGTCAGCAGTCGACTAGCGGGAGAGCACGAGCAGTACTTC. Translation gives CVSSRLAGEHEQYF.

This clonotype was seen more than once but under ten times. One end of the junction is discordant with germline, which a read error may explain. This chain connects TRBV7-7 to TRBJ2-5; TRBD2 agrees at 7 bases. The J call may be in error: the DNA end matches TRBJ2-1 better. This CDR3 is built from 19 residues. Germline-derived CDR1 and CDR2 are SSHAT and FNYEAQ (reference sequence). The CDR3 nucleotides are TGTGCTAGCAGCTTAATTACCGCCCTAGCGGACCCAAAACACGATGAGCAGTTCTTC. Translating gives CASSLITALADPKHDEQFF.

This clonotype was seen a handful of times. V gene TRBV10-3 combines with J gene TRBJ2-3; D is unclear. Germline V gene data show CDR1 as ENHRY and CDR2 as SYGVKD. This CDR3 region has 13 residues. The germline V and J ends were trimmed by 10 bases and 9 bases, with 20 bases remaining between them. CDR3 loop: CATRQAGRGTQYF. The CDR3 DNA reads TGTGCCACGCGCCAAGCTGGCCGTGGAACGCAGTATTTT.

J is TRBJ2-3 and V is TRBV7-2; 7 positions agree with TRBD2. The CDR3 has 15 residues. The germline V gene has CDR1 SGHTA and CDR2 FQGNSA. Germline trimming cut 7 bases from V and 1 base from J; bases unmatched to any gene: 8. The CDR3 region has the DNA TGTGCCAGCAAGTCCGCCCTAGCGGGCACAGATACGCAGTATTTT. Translating it yields CASKSALAGTDTQYF. The entire variable domain, with the rest obtained from reference TRBV7-2 and TRBJ2-3, is as follows: GAGVSQSPSNKVTEKGKDVELRCDPISGHTALYWYRQSLGQGLEFLIYFQGNSAPDKSGLPSDRFSAERTGGSVSTLTIQRTQQEDSAVYLCASKSALAGTDTQYFGPGTRLTVL.

CDR3 sequence (DNA): TGTGCCATCAGGGGACTCACTGAAGCTTTCTTT. This gives the protein CAIRGLTEAFF. The chain joins TRBV10-3 to TRBJ1-1, with D possibly matching TRBD1 (5 bases). The length of the CDR3 is 11 residues. Trimming stripped 6 bases from V and 4 bases from J, with 6 bases between. CDR1 is ENHRY and CDR2 is SYGVKD in the germline V gene.

The genes are TRBV20-1 and TRBJ1-5; TRBD1 might be the D (6 bases). The CDR3 sequence is 18 residues long. Germline values: CDR1 DFQATT, CDR2 SNEGSKA (reference sequence). V was pared by 5 bases and J by 2 bases, with 25 bases between. The CDR3 region has the DNA TGCAGTGCTGGGGGCGGGGATAACTACACTTTGGGCAATCAGCCCCAGCATTTT. Amino acids: CSAGGGDNYTLGNQPQHF.

This clonotype showed up just a few times. The chain joins TRBV29-1 to TRBJ2-7, with D possibly matching TRBD1 (6 bases). Trimming cost V 4 bases and J 0 bases, with 13 bases left between them. The CDR3 extends over 14 amino acids. Germline CDR1 reads SQVTM; CDR2 reads ANQGSEA. The CDR3 DNA follows: TGCAGCGTTGCCACAGGGACAAGCTCCTACGAGCAGTACTTC. It encodes CSVATGTSSYEQYF.

The V gene is TRBV7-9, the J gene TRBJ2-4; TRBD1 matches at 9 bases. CDR1 and CDR2 (germline): SEHNR, FQNEAQ (reference sequence). CDR3 length: 14 amino acids. Germline trimming cut 4 bases from V and 6 bases from J; bases unmatched to any gene: 4. The chain's CDR3 is CASSSRDRVNIQYF. CDR3 bases: TGTGCCAGCAGCTCGAGGGACAGGGTAAACATTCAGTACTTC.

This clonotype was seen more than once but under ten times. An end of the junction does not agree with germline; a read error may underlie this. This sequence joins TRBV28 and TRBJ2-4, with D possibly being TRBD1 or TRBD2 (5 bases each). The length of the CDR3 is 11 residues. CDR1 MDHEN and CDR2 SYDVKM come from the germline V gene. The CDR3 loop is CASSGTTHVVF. The CDR3 coding sequence is TGTGCCAGCAGTGGGACGACTCACGTAGTTTTC.

The chain uses TRBV7-6 and TRBJ2-5; D might be TRBD2 (5 bases). TRBJ2-1 explains the end of the DNA better; the J call may be wrong. The CDR3 sequence is 13 residues long. From germline, CDR1 is SGHVS and CDR2 FNYEAQ. The CDR3 nucleotides read TGTGCCAGCAGCCCATTAGCGCCCAATGAGCAGTTCTTC. Translated: CASSPLAPNEQFF.

This clonotype was found a few times. V gene TRBV29-1 combines with J gene TRBJ2-3; 9 bases align to TRBD2. The CDR3 has 12 residues. V was pared by 7 bases and J by 8 bases, with 7 bases of the junction left unmatched. Germline CDR1 SQVTM, CDR2 ANQGSEA. The CDR3: CSAASGEGTQYF. CDR3 in DNA: TGCAGCGCCGCTAGCGGGGAGGGTACGCAGTATTTT.

V is TRBV10-3 and J is TRBJ2-3, with a weak D call TRBD2 (6 bases). This CDR3 comprises 15 residues. Trimming cost V 6 bases and J 0 bases, with 13 bases left between them. The V gene's germline CDR1 is ENHRY and CDR2 SYGVKD. The chain's CDR3 is CAIRPRDSSTDTQYF. CDR3 nucleotide sequence: TGTGCCATCAGACCCCGGGACTCGAGCACAGATACGCAGTATTTT.

The sample holds a few counts of this clonotype. The chain links TRBV29-1 to TRBJ2-5; 8 bases fit TRBD2. The germline gives CDR1 SQVTM, CDR2 ANQGSEA. CDR3 size: 15 residues. Trimming removed 7 bases from V and 5 bases from J; junction bases left unmatched: 15. CDR3 sequence reads: CSATLRTSIHETQYF. The CDR3 DNA follows: TGCAGCGCTACTCTTCGGACTAGCATTCACGAGACCCAGTACTTC.

The chain has TRBV29-1 and TRBJ2-7; D is uncertain. This CDR3 has 12 amino acids. Germline CDR1 SQVTM, CDR2 ANQGSEA. V lost 5 bases and J 0 bases, leaving 8 bases between the germline ends. In nucleotides, the CDR3 is TGCAGCGTTAGCCCGAGCTCCTACGAGCAGTACTTC. Translated, it gives CSVSPSSYEQYF.

This chain uses TRBV11-3 with TRBJ2-1; TRBD2 matches 14 bases. The J segment lost 3 bases and the V segment lost 7 bases, leaving 17 bases of the junction unmatched. CDR3 length: 20 amino acids. The germline V gene has CDR1 SGHNT and CDR2 YENEEA. CDR3 loop: CASKNSLGLAGGKNYNEQFF. The DNA for the CDR3 is TGTGCCAGCAAGAACAGCCTTGGACTAGCGGGGGGCAAAAACTACAATGAGCAGTTCTTC.

The table lists this clonotype with a count of one. V gene TRBV12-3 or TRBV12-4 combines with J gene TRBJ2-5; D remains unclear. The germline V and J ends were trimmed by 6 bases and 5 bases, with 10 bases remaining between them. The CDR3 is 12 amino acids. In nucleotides, the CDR3 is TGTGCCAGCAGATGGGCCGTGGAGACCCAGTACTTC. Encoded protein: CASRWAVETQYF.

As for this clonotype: A much larger clone differs by one base, so this may be a read error. This chain links TRBV6-5 with TRBJ2-2; D remains unclear. CDR3 size: 11 residues. Germline assignment: CDR1 MNHEY and CDR2 SVGAGI. The CDR3 DNA follows: TGTGCCAGAAGTTACGCCGGGGAGCTGTTTTTT. Its translation: CARSYAGELFF.

Only a few counts were recorded for this clonotype. The V gene is TRBV3-1, the J gene TRBJ2-5, with 8 bases aligning to TRBD2. The germline CDR1 and CDR2 sequences are LGHDT and YNNKEL (reference sequence). The trim removed 0 bases at V and 3 bases at J, leaving 9 bases unmatched. The CDR3 spans 17 residues. The DNA of the CDR3 is TGTGCCAGCAGCCAAGACCTTAGCGGGGCCCTTGAAGAGACCCAGTACTTC. Translation gives CASSQDLSGALEETQYF.

This clonotype came up a few times. The chain couples TRBV12-3 or TRBV12-4 to TRBJ2-3; 8 nucleotides line up with TRBD1. The CDR3 covers 15 residues. V was clipped by 4 bases and J by 3 bases; unmatched bases: 6. As DNA, the CDR3 is TGTGCCAGCAGTTCACAGGGGGATTGGACAGATACGCAGTATTTT. Its translation: CASSSQGDWTDTQYF.